This T cell receptor (beta chain) was captured by sequencing in a study of shared clonotypes between healthy human individuals. Deep was the level at which the assay was run. This table comes from immunoSEQ multiplex PCR, and its TCRdb copy is limited to in-frame clones, with some not included. Of approximately 460,000 clones in the sample, roughly four fifths were seen once. The CDR3 is 18 residues long. The germline CDR1 and CDR2 sequences are LNHDA and SQIVND (reference sequence). J was trimmed by 0 bases and V by 3 bases; bases with no gene match: 10. Donors had no recently reported acute infections or vaccinations and were HIV-negative.

The genes are TRBV19 and TRBJ2-7; 11 positions agree with TRBD2. Sequenced input: PBMCs. This clonotype was sampled from a woman aged 40 to 49 in good health. Some clones in this sample may be carry-over from other donors' samples. The CDR3 reads CASSIRGLAGLDSYEQYF. The CDR3, as DNA: TGTGCCAGTAGTATTAGAGGACTAGCGGGTTTAGACTCCTACGAGCAGTACTTC.